The sequence of this T cell receptor (beta chain) was determined in a study of T cell responses to AZD1222 COVID-19 vaccine. Study-wide points: Clonal diversity may have been underestimated, and the donors were mostly white British, with more females than males. The study identified only six AZD1222 recipients as seropositive at baseline. The peak T cell response came first, and repertoires were sampled only after it.

Using immunoSEQ multiplex PCR, the repertoire was profiled, and TCRdb retains in-frame clones only, with some absent. Here the sample spans about 96,000 clones, 90% being singletons. V lost 4 bases and J lost 2, with 11 bases in between. This CDR3 comprises 15 residues. The V gene's germline CDR1 is MNHEY and CDR2 SVGAGI. As for this clone: The antigen is not known.

This clonotype was obtained from an adult in good health. The rearrangement uses TRBV6-5 and TRBJ2-2, with a possible D match to TRBD2 (6 bases). The source material was peripheral blood, sampled on day 0 of AZD1222 vaccination. CDR3 DNA: TGTGCCAGCAGTTTCCTGGGGGGAAACACCGGGGAGCTGTTTTTT. As protein: CASSFLGGNTGELFF.